This record concerns one T cell receptor (beta chain) sequence. The sample is drawn from a study of T cell changes during pregnancy in multiple sclerosis. The V and J ends lost 2 bases and 3 bases respectively, with 14 bases between them. Germline V lookup: CDR1 KGHSH, CDR2 LQKENI. This CDR3 comprises 16 residues. The table came from immunoSEQ multiplex PCR; TCRdb's copy has only in-frame clones and leaves some out. The sample contains 45,000 or so clones, around 90% of which appear only once. The receptor was derived from a female donor with multiple sclerosis, enrolled in a pregnancy study. The chain carries TRBV18 and TRBJ1-5; D is perhaps TRBD1 (5 bases). The sample in question was peripheral blood, obtained in the first trimester of pregnancy. In nucleotides, the CDR3 is TGTGCCAGCTCACCAAGTCAGGGAAGCCTCAATCAGCCCCAGCATTTT. Translating gives CASSPSQGSLNQPQHF.